This T cell receptor (beta chain) was captured in a study of blood T cell repertoires in COVID-19. Data came from immunoSEQ multiplex PCR; TCRdb stores just in-frame clones and leaves some out. Of around 260,000 clones in the sample, less than 90% were seen once. The CDR3 consists of 15 residues. The V gene's germline CDR1 is KGHSH and CDR2 LQKENI. The germline V and J ends were trimmed by 4 bases and 1 base, with 12 bases remaining between them. Sequences were obtained from peripheral blood. The sequence came from a human donor in a cohort sampled during active COVID-19. The chain couples TRBV18 to TRBJ2-3; D is unclear. CDR3 residues: CASSRSVLGTDTQYF. In DNA form, the CDR3 reads TGTGCCAGCTCACGTTCGGTTTTGGGCACAGATACGCAGTATTTT.